This T cell receptor beta chain was recorded in a study of T cell repertoires in cytomegalovirus infection. On the study more broadly: Public TCR beta signatures were indicative of both CMV infection and a matching HLA type.

This clonotype was recorded once. Antigen specificity is unknown. Germline V gene lookup returns CDR1 DFQATT and CDR2 SNEGSKA (reference sequence). The CDR3 extends over 15 amino acids. Trimming left V 1 base short and J 0 bases short, with 10 bases between. Whole-study results and caveats: CMV-specific TCR beta clonotypes restricted by HLA-C dominated the ex vivo response. There were carriers of CMV plus the relevant HLA, and cumulative public TCR beta family frequency identified them.

MiXCR, run by TCRdb on the reads, gives a single entry per CDR3 protein. The profile shows under 850,000 distinct CDR3 sequences, 35% of them singletons. The specimen was PBMCs. This TCR derives from a human donor in good health (CMV status not recorded). Some clones in this sample may be carry-over from other donors' samples. The rearrangement joins TRBV20-1 to TRBJ1-5; weak D call: TRBD1 (5 bases). The CDR3: CSARAGTDSNQPQHF. CDR3 in DNA: TGCAGTGCTAGAGCAGGGACGGATAGCAATCAGCCCCAGCATTTT.